This entry lists 27 T cell receptor beta chains sequenced from one sample in a study of cytomegalovirus exposure and HLA in healthy donors. It was with 60 Vbeta and 13 Jbeta primers that the PCR ran. Some clones are missing from TCRdb's copy, which holds only in-frame ones; the method was immunoSEQ multiplex PCR. The sample includes approximately 280,000 clones, about 87% of them seen just once. Sequencing was done on a sample of PBMCs. The receptors derive from a woman between 18 and 30 years old in good health and CMV-seronegative.

The chain has TRBV19 and TRBJ1-5; tentatively, D is TRBD1 (6 bases). Germline V gives CDR1 LNHDA, CDR2 SQIVND (reference sequence). This CDR3 spans 15 amino acids. The V end lost 8 bases, the J end lost 4 bases, and 18 bases lay between the germline ends. DNA for the CDR3: TGTGCCAGTTCCCGCAGGGGAGGGGATAATCAGCCCCAGCATTTT. Its protein is CASSRRGGDNQPQHF.

V usage is TRBV10-3 and J usage is TRBJ2-5; 11 bases align to TRBD1. Germline trimming cut 2 bases from V and 4 bases from J; bases unmatched to any gene: 3. CDR1 and CDR2 (germline): ENHRY, SYGVKD. This CDR3 comprises 15 residues. CDR3 sequence: CAISEPGQGGETQYF. The CDR3 region has the DNA TGTGCCATCAGTGAGCCGGGACAGGGGGGAGAGACCCAGTACTTC.

J is TRBJ1-6 and V is TRBV11-2; tentative D call: TRBD1 (6 bases). This CDR3 comprises 16 residues. V was shortened by 0 bases and J by 8 bases, with 14 bases between the two germline ends. CDR1 is SGHAT, CDR2 FQNNGV, per germline. The CDR3 DNA follows: TGTGCCAGCAGCTTAGATCGAGGACAGTACCATTCACCCCTCCACTTT. Protein: CASSLDRGQYHSPLHF.

The chain uses TRBV13 and TRBJ1-1, with a weak D call TRBD1 (6 bases). V dropped 7 bases and J dropped 3 bases, with 18 bases sitting between them. The CDR3 extends over 15 amino acids. Germline V gives CDR1 PRHDT, CDR2 FYEKMQ (reference sequence). CDR3 protein: CASTPNGGQDTEAFF. The CDR3 DNA is TGTGCCAGCACCCCCAACGGGGGGCAGGACACTGAAGCTTTCTTT.

The rearrangement uses TRBV29-1 and TRBJ1-2; 12 positions match TRBD1. V lost 8 bases, J lost 9 bases, and 10 bases stayed unmatched. CDR1 is SQVTM and CDR2 is ANQGSEA in the germline V gene. This CDR3 contains 13 residues. In nucleotides, the CDR3 is TGCAGCACCCCGGGACAGGGGGCTTGGAGCTACACCTTC. Translated, it gives CSTPGQGAWSYTF.

This rearrangement joins TRBV27 to TRBJ2-2; 8 bases are shared with TRBD1. The germline gives CDR1 MNHEY, CDR2 SMNVEV (reference sequence). CDR3 length equals 19 residues. The ends lost 3 bases at V and 4 bases at J; junction bases unmatched: 16. The CDR3 DNA is TGTGCCAGCAGTTTCCGCGACAGGGGTCCCGACTGGGGCACCGGGGAGCTGTTTTTT. Amino acids: CASSFRDRGPDWGTGELFF.

The chain links TRBV7-8 to TRBJ2-7, with 8 bases matching TRBD2. The CDR3 extends over 16 amino acids. Germline-derived CDR1 and CDR2 are SGHVS and FQNEAQ. J was trimmed by 1 base and V by 1 base; bases with no gene match: 6. The CDR3 DNA is TGTGCCAGCAGCTTAGGGTCGGGGGGGCGTTCCTACGAGCAGTACTTC. Translation: CASSLGSGGRSYEQYF. Full variable domain (missing parts from reference TRBV7-8 and TRBJ2-7): GAGVSQSPRYKVAKRGQDVALRCDPISGHVSLFWYQQALGQGPEFLTYFQNEAQLDKSGLPSDRFFAERPEGSVSTLKIQRTQQEDSAVYLCASSLGSGGRSYEQYFGPGTRLTVT.

V gene TRBV2 combines with J gene TRBJ1-2, with 7 bases lining up with TRBD1. Germline CDR1 is SNHLY and CDR2 is FYNNEI. This CDR3 spans 14 amino acids. Trimming at V came to 2 bases and at J to 5 bases, leaving 5 bases not matched to a gene. DNA of the CDR3: TGTGCCAGCAGTGAAAATGACAGGGCTTATGGCTACACCTTC. Amino acids: CASSENDRAYGYTF. The whole variable domain, remainder taken from reference TRBV2 and TRBJ1-2, is EPEVTQTPSHQVTQMGQEVILRCVPISNHLYFYWYRQILGQKVEFLVSFYNNEISEKSEIFDDQFSVERPDGSNFTLKIRSTKLEDSAMYFCASSENDRAYGYTFGSGTRLTVV.

The chain recombines TRBV29-1 with TRBJ2-7; 8 nucleotides align to TRBD2. Trimming at V came to 6 bases and at J to 7 bases, leaving 14 bases not matched to a gene. Germline-derived CDR1 and CDR2 are SQVTM and ANQGSEA. This CDR3 region has 14 residues. In DNA form, the CDR3 reads TGCAGCGTCCTTGTGGGACTAGGGAGTCTGGAGCAGTACTTC. It is translated as CSVLVGLGSLEQYF.

Points on this clone: One end of the junction fails to match germline, which may point to a read error. The CDR3: CSSTNTGVRFSEAFF. Written as DNA, the CDR3 is TGTTCCAGCACCAATACGGGGGTCAGGTTCTCTGAAGCTTTCTTT. The rearrangement links TRBV7-9 to TRBJ1-1; D is perhaps TRBD1 (5 bases). Germline CDR1 is SEHNR and CDR2 is FQNEAQ (reference sequence). The CDR3 covers 15 residues.

V and J are TRBV7-9 and TRBJ2-3, with TRBD1 identical over 9 bases. The V segment lost 2 bases and the J segment 0 bases; nucleotides outside the gene matches: 3. Germline CDR1 is SEHNR and CDR2 is FQNEAQ (reference sequence). The CDR3 length is 16 residues. CDR3 amino acids: CASSLRTGGSTDTQYF. CDR3 in DNA: TGTGCCAGCAGCTTACGTACAGGGGGCAGCACAGATACGCAGTATTTT. The whole variable domain, filled in from reference TRBV7-9 and TRBJ2-3, reads DTGVSQNPRHKITKRGQNVTFRCDPISEHNRLYWYRQTLGQGPEFLTYFQNEAQLEKSRLLSDRFSAERPKGSFSTLEIQRTEQGDSAMYLCASSLRTGGSTDTQYFGPGTRLTVL.

This clone has just one count. The V and J genes are TRBV4-1 and TRBJ1-5, with 9 bases matching TRBD1. Looked up from germline, CDR1 is MGHRA and CDR2 is YSYEKL. The CDR3 is 17 amino acids. The junction had 7 bases not matched to a gene; V was cut back by 4 bases and J by 0 bases. CDR3 in DNA: TGCGCCAGCAGCCTAGGGACAGGGAGAGATAGCAATCAGCCCCAGCATTTT. Translated, it gives CASSLGTGRDSNQPQHF.

The V and J genes are TRBV6-6 and TRBJ1-4; TRBD1 might be the D (6 bases). The CDR3 covers 14 residues. Deletions cut 6 bases from V and 3 bases from J, with 11 bases between. Germline CDR1 MNHNY, CDR2 SVGAGI (reference sequence). The chain's CDR3 is CASSSDSPNEKLFF. The CDR3 DNA follows: TGTGCCAGCAGCTCGGACAGTCCTAATGAAAAACTGTTTTTT.

The rearrangement links TRBV19 to TRBJ1-1; TRBD1 aligns across 9 bases. Germline CDR1 and CDR2: LNHDA and SQIVND (reference sequence). J was trimmed by 12 bases and V by 6 bases; bases with no gene match: 8. This CDR3 comprises 12 residues. CDR3 sequence reads: CASRDGDRVSFF. CDR3 coding DNA: TGTGCCAGTAGGGATGGGGACAGGGTTTCTTTCTTT.

The V gene is TRBV29-1, the J gene TRBJ2-2, with 9 bases lining up with TRBD1. Per the germline V gene, CDR1 is SQVTM and CDR2 is ANQGSEA. The CDR3 loop spans 16 amino acids. V was clipped by 6 bases and J by 5 bases; unmatched bases: 13. CDR3 coding DNA: TGCAGCGTCCTATCCCTACAGGGGGCACATACCGGGGAGCTGTTTTTT. This gives the protein CSVLSLQGAHTGELFF.

The rearrangement links TRBV19 to TRBJ1-2, with TRBD1 matching 9 bases. Trimming took 4 bases from V and 4 from J; bases not matched to a gene: 16. There are 18 residues in the CDR3. Germline V lookup: CDR1 LNHDA, CDR2 SQIVND (reference sequence). This CDR3 is CASSNGWRQGGLVYGYTF. As DNA, the CDR3 is TGTGCCAGTAGTAATGGCTGGCGACAGGGGGGTTTGGTCTATGGCTACACCTTC.

In DNA, the CDR3 is TGTGCCAGCGGGGCTTCTAGCAATCAGCCCCAGCATTTT. It yields the protein CASGASSNQPQHF. This rearrangement joins TRBV27 to TRBJ1-5, with a tentative D call TRBD1 (5 bases). This CDR3 has 13 amino acids. V dropped 8 bases and J dropped 0 bases, with 8 bases sitting between them. CDR1 is MNHEY, CDR2 SMNVEV, per germline (reference sequence).

The J gene is TRBJ1-4, the V gene TRBV9; maybe TRBD1 (6 bases). This CDR3 contains 15 residues. CDR1 is SGDLS, CDR2 YYNGEE, per germline. V was clipped by 3 bases and J by 7 bases, with 16 bases between them. CDR3 DNA: TGTGCCAGCAGCGCACAACAGGGAATGGGTGAAAAACTGTTTTTT. Residues: CASSAQQGMGEKLFF.

CDR3 region: CASSLAGGRDTQYF. The CDR3 DNA sequence: TGTGCCAGCAGCTTGGCGGGGGGGCGAGATACGCAGTATTTT. The rearrangement uses TRBV5-6 and TRBJ2-3, with 8 bases matching TRBD2. After removal of 0 bases from V and 5 bases from J, the junction contained 2 bases not matched to a gene. Germline V lookup: CDR1 SGHDT, CDR2 YYEEEE. The CDR3 covers 14 residues.

The chain joins TRBV27 to TRBJ2-4; tentative D call: TRBD2 (5 bases). Per germline, CDR1 MNHEY and CDR2 SMNVEV (reference sequence). The CDR3 consists of 16 residues. Deletions cut 2 bases from V and 0 bases from J, with 11 bases between. CDR3 protein: CASSLRSGLAKNIQYF. DNA of the CDR3: TGTGCCAGCAGTTTAAGGAGCGGTCTAGCCAAAAACATTCAGTACTTC.

This chain uses TRBV15 with TRBJ1-1; possibly TRBD1 for D (6 bases). This CDR3 spans 16 amino acids. Trimming took 1 base from V and 2 from J, leaving 14 bases between them. Germline V gene data show CDR1 as LNHNV and CDR2 as YYDKDF (reference sequence). Here the CDR3 reads CATSRGGQGTNTEAFF. For the CDR3, the DNA is TGTGCCACCAGCAGAGGGGGGCAGGGAACCAACACTGAAGCTTTCTTT.

The rearrangement joins TRBV4-1 to TRBJ2-2; weak D call: TRBD2 (6 bases). Trimming shortened V by 5 bases and J by 2 bases, and 18 bases separated the two germline ends. CDR1 MGHRA and CDR2 YSYEKL come from the germline V gene. This CDR3 spans 17 amino acids. The CDR3 region has the DNA TGCGCCAGCAGCTCCTACCGACTAGGTACCAACACCGGGGAGCTGTTTTTT. This translates into CASSSYRLGTNTGELFF.

This chain links TRBV29-1 with TRBJ1-1, with a tentative D call TRBD1 (6 bases). The germline CDR1 and CDR2 sequences are SQVTM and ANQGSEA. The CDR3 runs 15 residues. Deletions cut 2 bases from V and 0 bases from J, with 13 bases between. CDR3 sequence: CSVEMTGPMNTEAFF. The CDR3 DNA sequence: TGCAGCGTTGAAATGACAGGACCTATGAACACTGAAGCTTTCTTT. The full variable domain, with the rest looked up from reference TRBV29-1 and TRBJ1-1, is SAVISQKPSRDICQRGTSLTIQCQVDSQVTMMFWYRQQPGQSLTLIATANQGSEATYESGFVIDKFPISRPNLTFSTLTVSNMSPEDSSIYLCSVEMTGPMNTEAFFGQGTRLTVV.

The V and J genes are TRBV7-8 and TRBJ2-5; D perhaps matches TRBD1 (6 bases). Germline V gene data show CDR1 as SGHVS and CDR2 as FQNEAQ. This CDR3 has 13 residues. Trimming cost V 3 bases and J 3 bases, with 8 bases left between them. The CDR3: CASSFNREETQYF. The CDR3 DNA follows: TGTGCCAGCAGCTTTAACAGGGAAGAGACCCAGTACTTC. Looking up the rest from reference TRBV7-8 and TRBJ2-5 gives the full variable domain: GAGVSQSPRYKVAKRGQDVALRCDPISGHVSLFWYQQALGQGPEFLTYFQNEAQLDKSGLPSDRFFAERPEGSVSTLKIQRTQQEDSAVYLCASSFNREETQYFGPGTRLLVL.

V is TRBV19 and J is TRBJ2-7; TRBD1 aligns across 11 bases. The CDR3 runs 14 residues. Germline V gene sequence: CDR1 LNHDA, CDR2 SQIVND (reference sequence). J gave up 6 bases and V 3 bases, and 4 bases lay outside the gene matches. DNA of the CDR3: TGTGCCAGTAGTATCGGACAGGGGGCGTCCGAGCAGTACTTC. The encoded protein is CASSIGQGASEQYF.

V is TRBV7-9 and J is TRBJ2-7; 10 bases match TRBD2. CDR3 length: 18 residues. Trimming at V came to 1 base and at J to 2 bases, leaving 11 bases not matched to a gene. CDR1 SEHNR and CDR2 FQNEAQ come from the germline V gene (reference sequence). CDR3 sequence reads: CASSLVTSGALLPYEQYF. In nucleotides, the CDR3 is TGTGCCAGCAGCTTAGTAACTAGCGGGGCACTACTTCCCTACGAGCAGTACTTC. The full variable domain, its missing parts supplied by reference TRBV7-9 and TRBJ2-7, is DTGVSQNPRHKITKRGQNVTFRCDPISEHNRLYWYRQTLGQGPEFLTYFQNEAQLEKSRLLSDRFSAERPKGSFSTLEIQRTEQGDSAMYLCASSLVTSGALLPYEQYFGPGTRLTVT.

The genes are TRBV6-6 and TRBJ2-7; the D is unclear. This CDR3 region has 15 residues. Germline-derived CDR1 and CDR2 are MNHNY and SVGAGI (reference sequence). The germline V and J ends were trimmed by 0 bases and 2 bases, with 11 bases remaining between them. The CDR3 sequence is CASSYSRQATYEQYF. The CDR3 bases are TGTGCCAGCAGTTACTCTCGTCAGGCTACCTACGAGCAGTACTTC.